This T cell receptor beta chain was profiled in a study of CD8+ T cells in alopecia areata (dated by TCRdb to 2016 to 2018). Turning to the overall study: The treated patients, all with moderate-to-severe alopecia areata, were enrolled in an open-label pilot trial of oral tofacitinib given at 5 to 10 mg twice daily. Patients on tofacitinib were biopsied at baseline and after 4 and 24 weeks of treatment, and several of the patients also had a later scalp biopsy. The RNA source kit depended on sample type: the PAXgene miRNA kit for fixed scalp, the miRNeasy kit for PBMCs, and the RNeasy kit for mouse skin. Patients stayed on tofacitinib for 6 to 18 months and then had 6 months of follow-up off drug so that delayed response and recurrence could be assessed. TCRbeta CDR3 regions were amplified by immunoSEQ multiplex PCR with 35 Vbeta forward and 13 Jbeta reverse primers. Scalp clonality was compared among normal scalp (n=4), patchy alopecia areata scalp (n=8), and alopecia totalis/universalis scalp (n=8). The study used high-throughput TCRbeta sequencing to examine T cell clonal expansion in alopecia areata, in both the C3H/HeJ mouse model and human patients. In humans, TCRbeta sequencing was performed on scalp tissue and on sorted CD4+ and CD8+ peripheral blood T cells from healthy controls and from patients with patchy or totalis/universalis alopecia areata. Points the paper makes about the study in general: Compared with normal scalp, lesional scalp, particularly in alopecia totalis/universalis, had higher clonality and more expanded CD8+ clones, which suggests antigenic drive. TCR sequences shared between patients were less clear than in mice, possibly partly because of HLA diversity in the patient population. Scalp TCR repertoire analysis is complicated because resident alphabeta T cells in normal human skin are also sequenced, whereas mouse skin is dominated by gammadelta T cells.

Lesional scalp punch biopsies and peripheral blood were collected from alopecia areata patients. PBMCs were isolated by density centrifugation and stained for CD3, CD4 and CD8, after which CD4+ and CD8+ T cells were sorted on a FACSAria. The library relied on the immunoSEQ multiplex PCR assay. To provide template for TCR sequencing, every sample had RNA extracted and reverse transcribed into cDNA. SuperScript III was used to make first-strand cDNA, primed with a 2:1 mix of oligo-dT and random hexamers. A synthetic immune receptor repertoire was used to gauge amplification bias, and whatever bias remained was removed computationally. In the source study's methods: Raw reads were preprocessed to remove errors, and CDR3 was defined according to IMGT conventions as the region from the conserved cysteine to phenylalanine. To get clonality, Shannon entropy was normalized by log2 of the number of productive unique TCRs and the result was subtracted from 1. Whether scalp clones were CD4 or CD8 was inferred by matching scalp TCRbeta sequences against CD4 and CD8 repertoires sorted from blood. Held by TCRdb, this immuneACCESS table contains in-frame sequences only and omits some clones. Under half of the omission traces to an unresolved V gene where checked; the cause of the rest is unknown. The V and J calls and clone size are taken from that table; D and trimming were inferred from the DNA. The sample yields about 98,000 clones; less than 50% were counted once. The ten most abundant clones make up roughly 0.83% of the sample.

The CDR3 spans 12 residues, from the cysteine through the phenylalanine. This entry keeps only the CDR3 DNA: 36 bases, framed from base 1. A distance of 12 bases separates the germline ends of V and J, which lose 8 bases and 5 bases respectively. Taken from the germline V gene, the CDR1 and CDR2 loops are MGHDK and SYGVNS. This clone was found once. Its antigen is currently not known. No base qualities exist here, and no much larger clone lies one base off it. This chain is built from TRBV25-1 and TRBJ2-5; TRBD2 could be the D gene, as 6 bases match. The source of this sequence is a human donor with alopecia areata. The sequencing sample was made of CD4+ T cells sorted from blood. This receptor has the CDR3 CASGRGEETQYF. DNA sequence: TGTGCCAGCGGGCGCGGGGAGGAGACCCAGTACTTC.